This T cell receptor beta chain is drawn from a study of glioma-infiltrating T cells after dendritic cell vaccination (dated by TCRdb to about 2016). Turning to the overall study: Of the 15 or so glioblastoma patients in the cohort, all drawn from Phase I and II dendritic cell vaccination trials, 9 were newly diagnosed and 6 had recurrent disease. Autologous tumor lysate-pulsed dendritic cell vaccination was administered to the patients between about 2003 and 2013. The vaccine consisted of monocyte-derived dendritic cells cultured approximately seven days with IL-4 and GM-CSF, then pulsed overnight with autologous tumor lysate. Three intradermal dendritic cell vaccine injections were administered to patients at biweekly intervals in the arm below the axilla. In glioblastoma patients vaccinated with dendritic cells, deep sequencing of TCR beta CDR3 regions served to measure the amount of tumor-infiltrating lymphocytes and to compare repertoires between tumor and blood. TCR sequencing metrics, including TIL content and tumor-blood repertoire overlap, were correlated with survival after dendritic cell vaccination.

The cysteine opens and the phenylalanine closes a CDR3 of 14 amino acids. Just the 42-base CDR3 DNA is kept, in frame starting at base 1. For CDR1 and CDR2, the germline V gene (reference sequence) lists LNHDA and SQIVND. V is clipped by 5 bases and J by 4 bases, and the sequence between their germline boundaries is 14 bases long. Selection of patients required sufficient residual fresh-frozen tumor tissue and over two years of available survival data. Molecular status otherwise varied across the glioblastoma patients, but none of them carried an isocitrate dehydrogenase mutation. PBMC were collected before vaccination, two weeks after the third vaccination, and at tumor progression if progression occurred. The Qiagen DNeasy Blood extraction Kit was used for extraction of genomic DNA. Using the immunoSEQ assay, TCRB CDR3 regions were amplified from about 1.9 micrograms of genomic DNA, or from all available DNA when less than that was on hand. Multiplex PCR used 60 forward primers for TCR V beta segments and 13 reverse primers for J beta segments. Synthetic control templates were spiked into each sample at limiting dilution to estimate reads per starting template. The Illumina HiSeq System generated sequencing reads of 87 bp. The authors' pipeline ran thus. PCR and sequencing errors were removed by a nearest neighbor algorithm that merged closely related sequences. TCR overlap was measured as the percentage of unique tumor TCR beta sequences that were also present in the peripheral blood of the same patient. TCRdb retrieved this table from immuneACCESS and kept in-frame rearrangements only. Not all clones are present; in checked studies, unresolved V genes account for under half, and no reason is known for the remainder. V and J calls and clone size are given by that table; D and trimming were obtained from the DNA. The sample profile shows around 100,000 clones; 80% to 90% of them were found once. The ten largest clones capture over 9.5% of the sample.

General study outcomes and caveats: The cohort was small and heterogeneous, and full blood and tumor sets were available for few patients, with initial-recurrent tumor pairs available for even fewer patients. TCR clonality showed no direct relationship with survival, which suggests that a diverse polyclonal response may be important. The response model built on TCR overlap across three groups was characterized as speculative, with prospective validation still needed. Higher estimated pretreatment TIL content predicted longer time to progression and overall survival after dendritic cell vaccination.

As regards this clone: Its antigen specificity is not known. The record has no base qualities; no much larger clone is one base away.

The TCR originated in a human donor with glioblastoma. The material sequenced was blood, taken before dendritic cell vaccination. The chain employs TRBV19 and TRBJ1-1, and possibly TRBD1, on 6 matching bases. The CDR3 reads CASSLPQGSTEAFF. The bases are TGTGCCAGTAGTCTACCACAGGGTTCCACTGAAGCTTTCTTT.